This T cell receptor beta chain was recovered during a study of identical twins. The study's findings and limits: Memory repertoires lacked the insertion deficit that abundant cord blood beta clonotypes showed.

V was clipped by 2 bases and J by 1 base; unmatched bases: 2. CDR1 is SEHNR and CDR2 is FQNEAQ in the germline V gene (reference sequence). The CDR3 is 15 amino acids. Template switching added a universal primer binding site, and final cDNA carried unique molecular identifiers. TCRdb redid the calling of the 5' RACE reads with MiXCR, one entry per CDR3 protein. The sample contains hundreds of thousands of distinct CDR3 sequences, 15% to 20% of which appear only once. Comments on this clonotype: Its specificity is unknown.

These data also featured in a second study, about T cells expressing NK-cell markers. As that study records: The authors derived TCR beta repertoires from sorted CD3+CD56+NKG2C+, CD3+CD56+NKG2C- and CD3+CD56-NKG2C+ T cells. In several donors, dominant clonotypes made up about 25-60.1% of CD3+CD56-NKG2C+ cells.

Sequencing was done on a sample of PBMCs. The clonotype comes from a woman under 30 in good health. The rearrangement uses TRBV7-9 and TRBJ2-7; 10 nucleotides line up with TRBD1. The CDR3 DNA sequence: TGTGCCAGCAGCTTACGGGGACAGGGGTCCTACGAGCAGTACTTC. Translating it yields CASSLRGQGSYEQYF. The variable domain in full, with the rest retrieved from reference TRBV7-9 and TRBJ2-7, is DTGVSQNPRHKITKRGQNVTFRCDPISEHNRLYWYRQTLGQGPEFLTYFQNEAQLEKSRLLSDRFSAERPKGSFSTLEIQRTEQGDSAMYLCASSLRGQGSYEQYFGPGTRLTVT.